This entry lists 28 T cell receptor beta chains sequenced from one sample in a study of CD8 T cells in Susac syndrome. Reverse transcription used about 0.45 to 1 ug RNA and random hexamers. TCRdb used MiXCR to reprocess the immunoSEQ multiplex PCR reads, holding one entry per CDR3 protein. The table has about 150,000 distinct CDR3 sequences, less than 95% seen once. Sample: CD4+ T cells from PBMCs. The origin of the receptors is a human donor in good health.

This rearrangement joins TRBV25-1 to TRBJ1-1; TRBD1 aligns across 8 bases. The ends lost 6 bases at V and 10 bases at J; junction bases unmatched: 10. The CDR3 totals 13 residues. The V gene's germline CDR1 is MGHDK and CDR2 SYGVNS. The CDR3: CASSGGQGRIAFF. CDR3 bases: TGTGCCAGCAGCGGCGGACAGGGTAGGATAGCTTTCTTT.

The genes are TRBV5-4 and TRBJ2-1; no definite D call. The CDR3 has 13 amino acids. CDR1 is SGHNT and CDR2 is YYREEE in the germline V gene (reference sequence). Trimming pared 2 bases from V and 8 bases from J, leaving 11 bases between. The CDR3 DNA follows: TGTGCCAGCAGCTTTACCTGGGCCGATGAGCAGTTCTTC. Translated, it gives CASSFTWADEQFF.

This sequence joins TRBV7-2 and TRBJ1-2, with D uncertain. CDR1 SGHTA and CDR2 FQGNSA come from the germline V gene. Trimming cost V 5 bases and J 2 bases, with 9 bases left between them. There are 13 residues in the CDR3. The CDR3 DNA sequence: TGTGCCAGCAGCACACAGCGAAACTATGGCTACACCTTC. Amino acid sequence: CASSTQRNYGYTF.

The rearrangement uses TRBV10-2 and TRBJ2-7; no clear D. Trimming left V 2 bases short and J 3 bases short, with 8 bases between. CDR1 is WSHSY and CDR2 is SAAADI in the germline V gene. The CDR3 runs to 13 residues. CDR3 residues: CASSERAHYEQYF. DNA for the CDR3: TGCGCCAGCAGTGAGCGGGCCCACTACGAGCAGTACTTC.

CDR3 sequence reads: CASGLEINQPQHF. CDR3 coding DNA: TGTGCCAGCGGGCTGGAGATCAATCAGCCCCAGCATTTT. This sequence joins TRBV6-1 and TRBJ1-5; D uncertain. The CDR3 consists of 13 residues. V lost 8 bases, J lost 3 bases, and 11 bases lay in between. The V gene's germline CDR1 is MNHNS and CDR2 SASEGT.

The chain couples TRBV20-1 to TRBJ2-7, with 8 nucleotides matching TRBD1. Germline loops: CDR1 DFQATT, CDR2 SNEGSKA (reference sequence). J lost 6 bases, V lost 6 bases, and 10 bases had no gene match. The CDR3 spans 13 residues. The CDR3 DNA reads TGCAGTGCAAGTGGGACAGGCAATTTCGAGCAGTACTTC. Translating it yields CSASGTGNFEQYF.

The V call is TRBV9, the J call TRBJ1-2; D may be TRBD1 (5 bases). Trimming cost V 7 bases and J 4 bases, with 20 bases left between them. The germline V gene encodes CDR1 SGDLS and CDR2 YYNGEE. This CDR3 is 15 amino acids long. The CDR3 DNA reads as TGTGCCAGCTCCTCCGACCGGGGGAAAATCTATGGCTACACCTTC. Translation: CASSSDRGKIYGYTF.

This chain joins TRBV24-1 and TRBJ2-1, with 15 bases matching TRBD2. This CDR3 contains 17 residues. Per germline, CDR1 KGHDR and CDR2 SFDVKD. The J segment lost 8 bases and the V segment lost 3 bases, leaving 7 bases of the junction unmatched. The CDR3, as DNA: TGTGCCACCAGTGATGCCGGACTAGCGGGAGGGCCAGATGAGCAGTTCTTC. This codes for CATSDAGLAGGPDEQFF.

The rearrangement joins TRBV7-9 to TRBJ2-1; D unclear. Germline V CDR1 and CDR2: SEHNR, FQNEAQ (reference sequence). V lost 1 base and J 4 bases, leaving 8 bases between the germline ends. CDR3 size: 14 residues. This chain's CDR3 is CASSLDLGYNEQFF. CDR3 bases: TGTGCCAGCAGCTTAGATCTCGGGTACAATGAGCAGTTCTTC.

The rearrangement links TRBV30 to TRBJ1-5; D is unclear. Deletions cut 1 base from V and 7 bases from J, with 20 bases between. Per the germline V gene, CDR1 is GTSNPN and CDR2 is SVGIG (reference sequence). The CDR3 has 16 residues. The CDR3 DNA reads as TGTGCCTGGAGTGCTCCCGCCGGAGGGCTTGGACAGCCCCAGCATTTT. It specifies CAWSAPAGGLGQPQHF.

The rearrangement links TRBV6-1 to TRBJ2-7, with TRBD1 as a possible D gene (6 bases). Between the trimmed V and J ends, which lost 6 bases and 5 bases, there was a span of 17 bases. The CDR3 has 14 residues. Germline assignment: CDR1 MNHNS and CDR2 SASEGT. This CDR3 is CASRLRSSGDEQYF. The CDR3 DNA sequence: TGTGCCAGCAGGCTACGTAGCTCAGGGGACGAGCAGTACTTC.

The chain joins TRBV9 to TRBJ1-1, with D maybe TRBD1 (5 bases). The CDR3 is 13 amino acids. The V and J ends lost 4 bases and 1 base respectively, with 8 bases between them. Germline V CDR1 and CDR2: SGDLS, YYNGEE. The CDR3, as DNA: TGTGCCAGCAGCAGGGGTGAGAACACTGAAGCTTTCTTT. Its translation: CASSRGENTEAFF. Full variable domain (remainder filled in from reference TRBV9 and TRBJ1-1): DSGVTQTPKHLITATGQRVTLRCSPRSGDLSVYWYQQSLDQGLQFLIQYYNGEERAKGNILERFSAQQFPDLHSELNLSSLELGDSALYFCASSRGENTEAFFGQGTRLTVV.

The V call is TRBV30, the J call TRBJ1-2, with 8 positions matching TRBD1. Trimming cost V 3 bases and J 0 bases; bases outside gene matches: 6. Germline CDR1 GTSNPN, CDR2 SVGIG (reference sequence). The CDR3 loop spans 15 amino acids. CDR3 DNA: TGTGCCTGGAGGGTGGACAGGGCGGCTAACTATGGCTACACCTTC. This sequence encodes CAWRVDRAANYGYTF.

The genes are TRBV20-1 and TRBJ1-3; no clear D gene. V lost 0 bases to trimming and J lost 2 bases, with 8 bases between them. The germline CDR1 and CDR2 sequences are DFQATT and SNEGSKA (reference sequence). CDR3 size: 14 residues. CDR3 bases: TGCAGTGCTAGAGAAGGAGGGACTGGAAACACCATATATTTT. Translating it yields CSAREGGTGNTIYF.

J is TRBJ2-1 and V is TRBV7-2, with D unresolved. V lost 3 bases to trimming and J lost 5 bases, with 11 bases between them. In germline, CDR1 is SGHTA, CDR2 FQGNSA. The CDR3 contains 14 residues. CDR3 in DNA: TGTGCCAGCAGCTTTGCTCGTACTAACAATGAGCAGTTCTTC. It translates to CASSFARTNNEQFF.

The chain is built from TRBV7-8 and TRBJ2-1; TRBD2 matches 9 bases. Germline trimming cut 1 base from V and 7 bases from J; bases unmatched to any gene: 11. In germline, CDR1 is SGHVS, CDR2 FQNEAQ. This CDR3 comprises 17 residues. The CDR3 coding sequence is TGTGCCAGCAGCTTAGTAGGGGCGGGACTAGCCCTAAATGAGCAGTTCTTC. Translating it yields CASSLVGAGLALNEQFF.

The V gene is TRBV20-1, the J gene TRBJ2-3, with 9 bases identical to TRBD2. With 3 bases clipped from V and 2 bases from J, the junction kept 9 bases outside the gene matches. CDR1 is DFQATT and CDR2 is SNEGSKA in the germline V gene (reference sequence). The CDR3 spans 16 residues. The CDR3 nucleotides read TGCAGTGCTAGGGGGGGACTAGCCGGACCCACAGATACGCAGTATTTT. Protein product: CSARGGLAGPTDTQYF.

V and J are TRBV2 and TRBJ2-2; TRBD1 is a possible D gene (5 bases). Germline lookup yields CDR1 SNHLY and CDR2 FYNNEI. Trimming took 7 bases from V and 4 from J, leaving 10 bases between them. CDR3 length equals 13 residues. The CDR3 region has the DNA TGTGCCAGCATGACAGTTCGCACCGGGGAGCTGTTTTTT. This sequence encodes CASMTVRTGELFF.

CDR3 DNA sequence: TGTGCCAGCAGCATGGAGTTAAACACTGAAGCTTTCTTT. Its protein is CASSMELNTEAFF. V gene TRBV5-6 combines with J gene TRBJ1-1; D call uncertain. Germline-derived CDR1 and CDR2 are SGHDT and YYEEEE. Trimming removed 4 bases from V and 2 bases from J, with 9 bases in between. The CDR3 has 13 residues.

This chain connects TRBV7-9 to TRBJ1-1; 7 nucleotides agree with TRBD1. Germline V lookup: CDR1 SEHNR, CDR2 FQNEAQ (reference sequence). The ends lost 2 bases at V and 10 bases at J; junction bases unmatched: 7. The CDR3 is 13 residues long. CDR3 region: CASSLRGAGGAFF. DNA for the CDR3: TGTGCCAGCAGCTTAAGGGGGGCAGGGGGAGCTTTCTTT.

The chain is built from TRBV13 and TRBJ2-7, with TRBD1 matching over 10 bases. V gave up 4 bases and J gave up 2 bases; unmatched junction bases: 14. This CDR3 comprises 18 residues. Germline loops: CDR1 PRHDT, CDR2 FYEKMQ (reference sequence). CDR3 amino acids: CASSSRLMGQGSTYEQYF. DNA of the CDR3: TGTGCCAGCAGCTCGCGCCTAATGGGACAGGGGTCCACCTACGAGCAGTACTTC.

The table lists this clonotype with a count of one. The rearrangement uses TRBV9 and TRBJ2-1, with TRBD2 identical over 8 bases. This CDR3 spans 17 amino acids. CDR1 and CDR2 (germline): SGDLS, YYNGEE. Trimming at V came to 4 bases and at J to 1 base, leaving 10 bases not matched to a gene. For the CDR3, the DNA is TGTGCCAGCAGCCCCCTCGGGAGGGCAGTTTCCTACAATGAGCAGTTCTTC. This encodes CASSPLGRAVSYNEQFF.

The V gene is TRBV7-2, the J gene TRBJ2-1, with 8 bases identical to TRBD2. Per the germline V gene, CDR1 is SGHTA and CDR2 is FQGNSA. The CDR3 consists of 15 residues. After removal of 5 bases from V and 4 bases from J, the junction contained 7 bases not matched to a gene. The CDR3 DNA is TGTGCCAGCAGCCGTACTAGCGGACCTTACAATGAGCAGTTCTTC. Translation: CASSRTSGPYNEQFF.

The chain is built from TRBV9 and TRBJ2-1; 13 nucleotides match TRBD2. The CDR3 has 17 residues. V lost 0 bases, J lost 5 bases, and 5 bases stayed unmatched. The germline V gene has CDR1 SGDLS and CDR2 YYNGEE. CDR3 in amino acids: CASSVVTSGRGNNEQFF. The DNA for the CDR3 is TGTGCCAGCAGCGTAGTCACTAGCGGGAGGGGTAACAATGAGCAGTTCTTC. Full variable domain (rest looked up from reference TRBV9 and TRBJ2-1): DSGVTQTPKHLITATGQRVTLRCSPRSGDLSVYWYQQSLDQGLQFLIQYYNGEERAKGNILERFSAQQFPDLHSELNLSSLELGDSALYFCASSVVTSGRGNNEQFFGPGTRLTVL.

The chain uses TRBV24-1 and TRBJ2-5; D gene unclear. Germline V lookup: CDR1 KGHDR, CDR2 SFDVKD. CDR3 size: 12 residues. Trimming shortened V by 1 base and J by 5 bases, and 4 bases separated the two germline ends. The CDR3 region is CATSDFAETQYF. DNA of the CDR3: TGTGCCACCAGTGATTTCGCCGAGACCCAGTACTTC.

This clonotype is a singleton in its sample. The V and J genes are TRBV19 and TRBJ2-3, with 8 positions matching TRBD2. Germline CDR1 and CDR2: LNHDA and SQIVND (reference sequence). The CDR3 has 15 residues. Unmatched junction bases numbered 4, after V lost 3 bases and J lost 2 bases. The CDR3 sequence is CASSIREGLTDTQYF. The CDR3 DNA reads as TGTGCCAGTAGTATTCGGGAGGGCCTCACAGATACGCAGTATTTT.

The chain uses TRBV28 and TRBJ2-7, with D possibly being TRBD1 or TRBD2 (5 bases each). CDR1 and CDR2 (germline): MDHEN, SYDVKM. V was shortened by 6 bases and J by 4 bases, with 16 bases between the two germline ends. The CDR3 is made up of 14 amino acids. The CDR3 loop is CASRRRGGGYEQYF. For the CDR3, the DNA is TGTGCCAGCAGACGAAGGGGTGGGGGATACGAGCAGTACTTC.

This clonotype was detected only once. The chain links TRBV4-2 to TRBJ2-7, with 7 bases lining up with TRBD2. The germline gives CDR1 LGHNA, CDR2 YNFKEQ. This CDR3 spans 16 amino acids. Unmatched junction bases numbered 9, after V lost 3 bases and J lost 1 base. DNA for the CDR3: TGTGCCAGCAGCCAGGGGGGGACTTACGATTCCTACGAGCAGTACTTC. Amino acid sequence: CASSQGGTYDSYEQYF.